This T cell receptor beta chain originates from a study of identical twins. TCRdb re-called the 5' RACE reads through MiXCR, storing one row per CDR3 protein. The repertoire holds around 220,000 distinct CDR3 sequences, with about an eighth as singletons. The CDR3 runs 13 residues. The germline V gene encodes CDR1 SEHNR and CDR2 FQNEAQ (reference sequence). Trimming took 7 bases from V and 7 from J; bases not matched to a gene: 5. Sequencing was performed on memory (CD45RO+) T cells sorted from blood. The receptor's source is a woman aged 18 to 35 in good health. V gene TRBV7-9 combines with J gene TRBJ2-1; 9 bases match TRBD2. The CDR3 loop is CASTREGRNEQFF. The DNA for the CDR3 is TGTGCCAGCACGCGGGAGGGCCGGAATGAGCAGTTCTTC.